This is a list of T cell receptor beta chains from one sample in a study of blood T cell repertoires in COVID-19. Method: immunoSEQ multiplex PCR; TCRdb's copy keeps in-frame clones and lacks some. The sample has approximately 250,000 clones, around four fifths seen once; the top ten hold approximately 16%. Material: PBMCs or T cells enriched from blood (not recorded which). The receptors were gathered from a man in his forties who had recovered from COVID-19. The CDR3 runs from the conserved cysteine through the conserved F or W. The D gene is left open where the match is weak. Size is omitted from some rows. Given values are once, few, many or a class for expanded clones.

TRBV19,TRBD1,TRBJ2-5,-,CASSPRDRGPETQYF,TGTGCCAGTAGTCCCAGGGACAGGGGGCCCGAGACCCAGTACTTC
TRBV24-1,-,TRBJ1-5,-,CATEAGSPEGNQPQHF,TGTGCCACCGAAGCGGGATCCCCAGAGGGCAATCAGCCCCAGCATTTT
TRBV19,-,TRBJ2-6,-,CASSILTGQSGANVLTF,TGTGCCAGTAGTATACTAACAGGGCAATCTGGGGCCAACGTCCTGACTTTC
TRBV27,TRBD2,TRBJ2-2,-,CASRELAGVGGELFF,TGTGCCAGCAGGGAGCTAGCGGGAGTGGGCGGGGAGCTGTTTTTT
TRBV6-5,TRBD1,TRBJ1-2,-,CASRPDRVGDYTF,TGTGCCAGCAGACCCGACAGGGTTGGAGACTACACCTTC
TRBV6-4,-,TRBJ2-2,-,CASSDGLNTGELFF,TGTGCCAGCAGTGACGGCCTGAACACCGGGGAGCTGTTTTTT
TRBV6-5,TRBD2,TRBJ2-7,-,CASTRLAGTYEQYF,TGTGCCAGCACCAGACTAGCAGGAACCTACGAGCAGTACTTC
TRBV6-2/TRBV6-3,TRBD1,TRBJ2-7,-,CASSFLPGQGDYEQYF,TGTGCCAGCAGTTTTTTGCCGGGACAGGGGGACTACGAGCAGTACTTC
TRBV12-2,-,TRBJ2-7,-,CASRRRAPLSYEQYF,TGTGCAAGTCGTCGCAGGGCCCCCCTCTCCTACGAGCAGTACTTC
TRBV9,-,TRBJ2-4,-,CASSAGVGKNIQYF,TGTGCCAGCAGCGCAGGGGTTGGGAAAAACATTCAGTACTTC
TRBV4-1,-,TRBJ1-5,-,CASSLPGEGPQHF,TGCGCCAGCAGCCTCCCCGGGGAAGGGCCCCAGCATTTT
TRBV5-1,-,TRBJ1-2,-,CASSDSPVDYGYTF,TGCGCCAGCAGCGACAGTCCCGTGGACTATGGCTACACCTTC
TRBV10-3,TRBD2,TRBJ2-7,-,CAISATGTSGTHYEQYF,TGTGCCATCAGTGCCACCGGGACTAGCGGGACGCACTACGAGCAGTACTTC
TRBV5-6,-,TRBJ1-1,few,CASSLVAGASEAFF,TGTGCCAGCAGCTTGGTTGCGGGGGCATCTGAAGCTTTCTTT
TRBV2,-,TRBJ2-7,once,CASTENEQYF,TGTGCCAGCACCGAGAACGAGCAGTACTTC
TRBV19,TRBD2,TRBJ2-3,once,CASSTSGGAFTDTQYF,TGTGCCAGTAGCACTAGCGGGGGTGCCTTCACAGATACGCAGTATTTT
TRBV5-6,TRBD1,TRBJ1-2,few,CASRESRDRVGGYTF,TGTGCCAGCAGGGAGAGCCGGGACAGGGTGGGTGGCTACACCTTC
TRBV2,TRBD1,TRBJ1-2,once,CASSDETGTVYTF,TGTGCCAGCAGTGACGAGACAGGGACGGTCTACACCTTC
TRBV19,TRBD1,TRBJ1-1,few,CASSPRPPGGLVGTEAFF,TGTGCCAGTAGTCCTCGTCCGCCAGGGGGCCTCGTTGGCACTGAAGCTTTCTTT
TRBV19,-,TRBJ1-5,-,CASSRKRNPNQPQHF,TGTGCCAGTAGTAGGAAGCGAAACCCGAATCAGCCCCAGCATTTT
TRBV20-1,-,TRBJ2-7,-,CSAPLVHEQYF,TGCAGTGCGCCACTAGTTCACGAGCAGTACTTC
TRBV18,-,TRBJ2-3,-,CASSPTHSTDTQYF,TGTGCCAGCTCCCCTACCCATTCCACAGATACGCAGTATTTT
TRBV19,-,TRBJ2-5,-,CASSIDSDRETQYF,TGTGCCAGTAGTATCGACAGTGACCGAGAGACCCAGTACTTC
TRBV30,-,TRBJ2-1,few,CAWSPSQINLYNEQFF,TGTGCCTGGAGTCCGTCACAGATCAATTTATACAATGAGCAGTTCTTC
TRBV7-6,-,TRBJ2-5,-,CASSLGGGALETQYF,TGTGCCAGCAGCTTAGGTGGGGGGGCCCTTGAGACCCAGTACTTC
TRBV29-1,TRBD1,TRBJ2-5,-,CSVGQGAGETQYF,TGCAGCGTGGGACAGGGGGCGGGTGAGACCCAGTACTTC
TRBV4-1,TRBD1,TRBJ2-1,-,CASRGTGDNEQFF,TGCGCCAGCAGAGGCACAGGGGATAATGAGCAGTTCTTC
TRBV5-1,-,TRBJ1-1,-,CASRMRSGGENTEAFF,TGCGCCAGCAGAATGCGGAGTGGGGGGGAGAACACTGAAGCTTTCTTT
TRBV7-3,TRBD1,TRBJ1-1,few,CASSSGQGNTEAFF,TGTGCCAGCAGCTCCGGACAGGGGAACACTGAAGCTTTCTTT
TRBV12-3/TRBV12-4,-,TRBJ2-1,-,CASSPVFGEQFF,TGTGCCAGCTCCCCTGTTTTCGGTGAGCAGTTCTTC
TRBV2,-,TRBJ1-2,-,CASSERLRYQGNYGYTF,TGTGCCAGCAGTGAAAGGTTGCGATATCAGGGGAACTATGGCTACACCTTC
TRBV2,TRBD1,TRBJ1-5,-,CASSERDRNQPQHF,TGTGCCAGCAGTGAAAGGGACAGAAATCAGCCCCAGCATTTT
TRBV7-8,-,TRBJ2-2,-,CASSSAEPTGELFF,TGTGCCAGCAGCTCAGCGGAGCCCACCGGGGAGCTGTTTTTT
TRBV7-9,-,TRBJ2-3,-,CASSFGIMADTQYF,TGTGCCAGCAGCTTCGGGATTATGGCAGATACGCAGTATTTT
TRBV11-3,-,TRBJ1-3,-,CASSSGFGNTIYF,TGTGCCAGCAGCTCGGGGTTTGGAAACACCATATATTTT
TRBV5-1,TRBD1,TRBJ2-2,-,CASSSPTGRATGELFF,TGCGCCAGCAGCTCCCCGACAGGGCGGGCCACCGGGGAGCTGTTTTTT
TRBV11-2,TRBD2,TRBJ2-3,-,CASSFRDYGTDTQYF,TGTGCCAGCAGCTTCCGGGACTATGGCACAGATACGCAGTATTTT
TRBV2,-,TRBJ1-2,many,CASSDKVVSGYTF,TGTGCCAGCAGTGATAAAGTGGTGAGCGGCTACACCTTC
TRBV27,TRBD2,TRBJ2-1,-,CASTPGTSGYNEQFF,TGTGCCAGCACCCCGGGGACTAGCGGCTACAATGAGCAGTTCTTC
TRBV28,-,TRBJ2-1,-,CASSSPAGVREQFF,TGTGCCAGCAGCTCCCCCGCGGGCGTAAGGGAGCAGTTCTTC
TRBV28,-,TRBJ1-5,-,CASSFQQPQHF,TGTGCCAGCAGTTTCCAACAGCCCCAGCATTTT
TRBV28,-,TRBJ2-7,-,CASSSSGGAVSYEQYF,TGTGCCAGCAGCTCAAGTGGGGGGGCGGTTTCCTACGAGCAGTACTTC
TRBV6-2/TRBV6-3,-,TRBJ1-2,-,CASSYLSTGLDYGYTF,TGTGCCAGCAGTTACCTCTCTACAGGGCTCGACTATGGCTACACCTTC
TRBV2,TRBD1,TRBJ1-1,-,CASMGDRDTEAFF,TGTGCCAGCATGGGGGACAGGGACACTGAAGCTTTCTTT
TRBV2,TRBD1,TRBJ1-6,-,CASSRLRQGNSPLHF,TGTGCCAGCTCCCGATTAAGACAGGGAAATTCACCCCTCCACTTT
TRBV19,-,TRBJ1-6,-,CASRSKEGPSPLHF,TGTGCCAGTAGATCCAAGGAGGGGCCCTCACCCCTCCACTTT